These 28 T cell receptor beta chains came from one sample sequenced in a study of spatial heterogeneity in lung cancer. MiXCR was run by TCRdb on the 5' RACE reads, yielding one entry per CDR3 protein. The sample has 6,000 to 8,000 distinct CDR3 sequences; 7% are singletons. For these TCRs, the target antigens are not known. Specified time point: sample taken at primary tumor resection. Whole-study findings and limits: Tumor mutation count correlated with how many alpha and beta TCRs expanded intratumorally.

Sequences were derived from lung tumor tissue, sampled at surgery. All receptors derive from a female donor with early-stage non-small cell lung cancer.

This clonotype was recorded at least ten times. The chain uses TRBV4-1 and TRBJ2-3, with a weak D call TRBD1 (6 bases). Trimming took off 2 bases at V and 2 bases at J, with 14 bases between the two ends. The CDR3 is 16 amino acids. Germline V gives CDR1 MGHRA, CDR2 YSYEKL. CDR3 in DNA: TGCGCCAGCAGCCAATTTCAGGGGATGACCACAGATACGCAGTATTTT. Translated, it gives CASSQFQGMTTDTQYF.

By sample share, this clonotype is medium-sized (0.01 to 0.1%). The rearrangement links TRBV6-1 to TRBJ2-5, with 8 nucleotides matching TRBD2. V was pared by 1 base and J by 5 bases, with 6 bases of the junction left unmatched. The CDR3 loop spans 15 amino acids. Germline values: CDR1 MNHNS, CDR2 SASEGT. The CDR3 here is CASSEGLAGRETQYF. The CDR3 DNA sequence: TGTGCCAGCAGTGAAGGGTTAGCGGGAAGGGAGACCCAGTACTTC.

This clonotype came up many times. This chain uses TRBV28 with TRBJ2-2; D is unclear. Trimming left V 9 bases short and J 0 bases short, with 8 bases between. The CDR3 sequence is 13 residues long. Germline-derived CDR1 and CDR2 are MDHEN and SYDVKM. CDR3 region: CASTEPNTGELFF. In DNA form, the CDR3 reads TGTGCCAGTACAGAACCGAACACCGGGGAGCTGTTTTTT.

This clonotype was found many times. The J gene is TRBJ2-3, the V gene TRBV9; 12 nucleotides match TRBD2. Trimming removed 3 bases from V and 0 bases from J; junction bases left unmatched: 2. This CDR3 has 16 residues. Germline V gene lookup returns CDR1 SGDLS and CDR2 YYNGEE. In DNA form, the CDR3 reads TGTGCCAGCAGCGGACTAGCGGGAGCTAGCACAGATACGCAGTATTTT. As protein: CASSGLAGASTDTQYF.

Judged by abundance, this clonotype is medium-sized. CDR3 region: CASQGTGPDTQYF. DNA for the CDR3: TGTGCCAGCCAAGGGACCGGCCCAGATACGCAGTATTTT. The chain is built from TRBV12-3 or TRBV12-4 and TRBJ2-3; either TRBD1 or TRBD2 may supply D (5 bases each). The ends were cut back, 8 bases at V and 4 bases at J, with 13 bases in the middle. The CDR3 sequence is 13 residues long.

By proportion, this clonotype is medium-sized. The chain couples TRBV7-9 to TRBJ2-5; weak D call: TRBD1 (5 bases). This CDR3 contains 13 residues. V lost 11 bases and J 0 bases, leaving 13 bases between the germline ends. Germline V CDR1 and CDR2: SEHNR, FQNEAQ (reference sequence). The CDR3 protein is CAGQPENQETQYF. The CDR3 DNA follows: TGTGCCGGACAACCAGAGAACCAAGAGACCCAGTACTTC.

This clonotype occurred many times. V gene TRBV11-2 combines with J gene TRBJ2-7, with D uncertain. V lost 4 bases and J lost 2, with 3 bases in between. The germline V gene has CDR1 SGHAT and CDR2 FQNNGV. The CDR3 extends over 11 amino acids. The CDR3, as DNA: TGTGCCAGCAGCTCCGCCTACGAGCAGTACTTC. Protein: CASSSAYEQYF.

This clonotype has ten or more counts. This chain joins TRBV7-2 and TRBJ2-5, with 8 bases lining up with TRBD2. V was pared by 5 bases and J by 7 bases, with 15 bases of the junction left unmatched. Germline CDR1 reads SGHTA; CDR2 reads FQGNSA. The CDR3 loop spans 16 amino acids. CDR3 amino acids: CASSSAGGRFLGTQYF. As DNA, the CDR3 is TGTGCCAGCAGCAGTGCCGGCGGGAGGTTTTTAGGGACCCAGTACTTC.

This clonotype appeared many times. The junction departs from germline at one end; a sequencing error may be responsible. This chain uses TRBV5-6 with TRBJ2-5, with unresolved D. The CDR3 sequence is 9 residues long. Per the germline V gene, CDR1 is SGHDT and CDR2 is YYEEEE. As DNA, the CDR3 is TGTGCCAGCAGCCTATCGAGGATCTTC. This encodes CASSLSRIF. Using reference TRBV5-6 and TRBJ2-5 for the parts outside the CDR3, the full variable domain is DAGVTQSPTHLIKTRGQQVTLRCSPKSGHDTVSWYQQALGQGPQFIFQYYEEEERQRGNFPDRFSGHQFPNYSSELNVNALLLGDSALYLCASSLSRIFGPGTRLLVL.

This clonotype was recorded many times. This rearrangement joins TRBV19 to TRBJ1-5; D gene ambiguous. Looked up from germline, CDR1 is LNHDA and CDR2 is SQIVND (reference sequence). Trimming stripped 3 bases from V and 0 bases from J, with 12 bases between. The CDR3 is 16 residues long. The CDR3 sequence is CASSIGRYYSNQPQHF. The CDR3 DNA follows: TGTGCCAGTAGTATCGGCAGATACTATAGCAATCAGCCCCAGCATTTT.

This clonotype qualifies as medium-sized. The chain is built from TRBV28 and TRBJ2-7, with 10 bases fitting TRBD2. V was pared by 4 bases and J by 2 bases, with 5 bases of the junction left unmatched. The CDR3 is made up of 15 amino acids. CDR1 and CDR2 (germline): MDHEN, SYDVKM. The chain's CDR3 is CASSSRTSGTYEQYF. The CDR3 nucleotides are TGTGCCAGCAGTTCCCGGACTAGCGGTACCTACGAGCAGTACTTC.

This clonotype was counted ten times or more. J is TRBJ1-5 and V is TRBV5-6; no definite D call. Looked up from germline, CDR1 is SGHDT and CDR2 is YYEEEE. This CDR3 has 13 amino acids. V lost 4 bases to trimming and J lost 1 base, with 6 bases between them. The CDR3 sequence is CASSPDSNQPQHF. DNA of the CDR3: TGTGCCAGCAGCCCGGACAGCAATCAGCCCCAGCATTTT.

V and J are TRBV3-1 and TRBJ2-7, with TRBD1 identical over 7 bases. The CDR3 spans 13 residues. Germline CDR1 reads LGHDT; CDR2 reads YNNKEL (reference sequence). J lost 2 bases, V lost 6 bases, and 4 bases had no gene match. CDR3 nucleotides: TGTGCCAGCAGGCCGACAGGGACCTACGAGCAGTACTTC. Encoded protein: CASRPTGTYEQYF.

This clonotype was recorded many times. This chain's CDR3 is CASSLGGTGTDTQYF. In DNA, the CDR3 is TGTGCCAGCAGCTTAGGTGGGACCGGCACAGATACGCAGTATTTT. The J gene is TRBJ2-3, the V gene TRBV7-2; D may match TRBD1 or TRBD2 (5 bases each). The length of the CDR3 is 15 residues. Deletions cut 1 base from V and 1 base from J, with 9 bases between. CDR1 and CDR2 (germline): SGHTA, FQGNSA.

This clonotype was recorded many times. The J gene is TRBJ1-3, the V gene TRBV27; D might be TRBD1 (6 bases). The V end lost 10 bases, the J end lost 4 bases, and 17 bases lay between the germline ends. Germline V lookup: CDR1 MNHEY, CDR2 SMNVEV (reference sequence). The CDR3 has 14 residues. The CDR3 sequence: CATKTGPGGNTIYF. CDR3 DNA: TGTGCCACCAAAACAGGGCCGGGGGGAAACACCATATATTTT.

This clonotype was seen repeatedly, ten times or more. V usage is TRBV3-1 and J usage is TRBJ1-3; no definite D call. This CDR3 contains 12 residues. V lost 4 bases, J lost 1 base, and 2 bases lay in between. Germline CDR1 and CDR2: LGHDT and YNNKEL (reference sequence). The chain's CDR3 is CASSLSGNTIYF. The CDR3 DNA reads TGTGCCAGCAGCCTGTCTGGAAACACCATATATTTT.

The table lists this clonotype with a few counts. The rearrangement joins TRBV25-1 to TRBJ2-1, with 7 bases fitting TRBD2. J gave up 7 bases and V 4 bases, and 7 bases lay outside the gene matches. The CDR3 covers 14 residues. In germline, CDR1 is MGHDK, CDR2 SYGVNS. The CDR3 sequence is CASSVAGRENEQFF. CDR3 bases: TGTGCCAGCAGTGTGGCAGGGAGGGAGAATGAGCAGTTCTTC.

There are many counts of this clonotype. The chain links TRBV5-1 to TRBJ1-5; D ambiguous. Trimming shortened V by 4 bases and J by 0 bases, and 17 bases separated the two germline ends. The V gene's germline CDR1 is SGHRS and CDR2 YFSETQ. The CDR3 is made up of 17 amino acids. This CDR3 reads CASSPGVSSYSNQPQHF. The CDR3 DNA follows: TGCGCCAGCAGCCCCGGTGTGAGCAGCTATAGCAATCAGCCCCAGCATTTT.

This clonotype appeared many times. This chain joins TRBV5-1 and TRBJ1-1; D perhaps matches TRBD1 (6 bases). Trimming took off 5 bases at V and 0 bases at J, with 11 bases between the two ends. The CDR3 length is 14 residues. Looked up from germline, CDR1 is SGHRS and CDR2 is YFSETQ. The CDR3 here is CASRPDSMNTEAFF. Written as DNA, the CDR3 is TGCGCCAGCAGACCGGACAGCATGAACACTGAAGCTTTCTTT.

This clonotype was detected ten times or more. The CDR3, as DNA: TGTGCCAGCAGCTTAGGAGCGGGAGTAGATGAGCAGTTCTTC. As protein: CASSLGAGVDEQFF. V is TRBV11-1 and J is TRBJ2-1; 8 bases align to TRBD2. The CDR3 is 14 amino acids. Germline V CDR1 and CDR2: SGHAT, FQDESV (reference sequence). V lost 1 base and J lost 8; bases outside the gene matches: 4.

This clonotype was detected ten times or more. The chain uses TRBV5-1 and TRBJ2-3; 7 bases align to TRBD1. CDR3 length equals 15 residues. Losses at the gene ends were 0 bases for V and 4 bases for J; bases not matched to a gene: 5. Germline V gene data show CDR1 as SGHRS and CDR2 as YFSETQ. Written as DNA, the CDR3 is TGCGCCAGCAGCTTGGACGGCAGGGGGTCAGATACGCAGTATTTT. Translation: CASSLDGRGSDTQYF.

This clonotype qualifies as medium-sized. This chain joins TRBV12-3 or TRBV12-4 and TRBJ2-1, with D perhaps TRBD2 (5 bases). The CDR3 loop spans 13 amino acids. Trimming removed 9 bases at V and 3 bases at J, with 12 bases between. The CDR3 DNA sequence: TGTGCCAGTCAGAGCGGCAACTACAATGAGCAGTTCTTC. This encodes CASQSGNYNEQFF.

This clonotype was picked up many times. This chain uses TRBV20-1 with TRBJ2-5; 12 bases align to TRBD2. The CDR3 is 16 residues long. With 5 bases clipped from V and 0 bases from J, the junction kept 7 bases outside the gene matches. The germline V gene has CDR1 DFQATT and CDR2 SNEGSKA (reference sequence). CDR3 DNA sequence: TGCAGTGCTCGCATACGGACTAGCGGGAACCAAGAGACCCAGTACTTC. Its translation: CSARIRTSGNQETQYF.

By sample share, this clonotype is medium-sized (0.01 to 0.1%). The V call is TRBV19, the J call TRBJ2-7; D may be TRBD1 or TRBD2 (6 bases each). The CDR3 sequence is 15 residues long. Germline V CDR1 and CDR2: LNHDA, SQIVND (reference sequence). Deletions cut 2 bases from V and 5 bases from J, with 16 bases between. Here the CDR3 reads CASSITPGDWDEQYF. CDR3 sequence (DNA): TGTGCCAGTAGTATAACTCCAGGGGACTGGGACGAGCAGTACTTC. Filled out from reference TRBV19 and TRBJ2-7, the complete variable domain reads DGGITQSPKYLFRKEGQNVTLSCEQNLNHDAMYWYRQDPGQGLRLIYYSQIVNDFQKGDIAEGYSVSREKKESFPLTVTSAQKNPTAFYLCASSITPGDWDEQYFGPGTRLTVT.

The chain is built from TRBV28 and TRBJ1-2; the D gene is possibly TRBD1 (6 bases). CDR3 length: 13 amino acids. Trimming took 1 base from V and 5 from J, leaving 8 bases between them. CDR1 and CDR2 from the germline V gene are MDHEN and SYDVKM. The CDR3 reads CASSLSGVYGYTF. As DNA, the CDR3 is TGTGCCAGCAGTTTATCAGGGGTTTATGGCTACACCTTC.

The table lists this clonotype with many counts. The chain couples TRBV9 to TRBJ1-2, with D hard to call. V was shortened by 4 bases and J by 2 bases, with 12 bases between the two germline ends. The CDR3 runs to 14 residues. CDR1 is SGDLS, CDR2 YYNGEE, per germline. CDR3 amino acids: CASSRVTGNYGYTF. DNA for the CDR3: TGTGCCAGCAGCCGAGTAACCGGAAACTATGGCTACACCTTC.

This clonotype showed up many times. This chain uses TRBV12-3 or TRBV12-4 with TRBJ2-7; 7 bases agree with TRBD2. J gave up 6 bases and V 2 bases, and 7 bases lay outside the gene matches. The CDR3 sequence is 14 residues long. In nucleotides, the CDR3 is TGTGCCAGCAGTTTAAGGGGAGGGGTTGGCGAGCAGTACTTC. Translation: CASSLRGGVGEQYF.

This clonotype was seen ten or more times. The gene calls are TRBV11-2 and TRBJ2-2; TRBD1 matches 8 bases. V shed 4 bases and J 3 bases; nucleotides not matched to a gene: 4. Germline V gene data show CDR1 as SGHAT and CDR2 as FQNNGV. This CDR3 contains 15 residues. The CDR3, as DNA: TGTGCCAGCAGCTACCAGGGGGCCTACACCGGGGAGCTGTTTTTT. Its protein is CASSYQGAYTGELFF.